This TCR beta chain is drawn from a study of cytomegalovirus exposure and HLA in healthy donors. Of note for this clone: What it recognizes is unknown.

Trimming took 6 bases from V and 3 from J; bases not matched to a gene: 6. The CDR3 consists of 15 residues. Germline V gene data show CDR1 as MDHEN and CDR2 as SYDVKM. Regarding the study as a whole: Reports credit the classifier with highly specific, highly sensitive diagnosis of cytomegalovirus status. Usually a TCR sequence was rare, but some public TCRs were found in many donors. It was approximately 160 TCR beta chains that were listed as cytomegalovirus-associated.

Profiling relied on immunoSEQ multiplex PCR, and the TCRdb table lists in-frame clones only, not all of them. Of about 84,000 clones in the sample, roughly 93% were seen once. The clonotype comes from a man aged 25 to 45 in good health and CMV-seronegative. The J gene is TRBJ2-7, the V gene TRBV28; TRBD2 matches 12 bases. The sample taken for sequencing was PBMCs. The CDR3 DNA follows: TGTGCCAGCAGCAGATCTAGCGGGGGGGGCTACGAGCAGTACTTC. Protein product: CASSRSSGGGYEQYF.